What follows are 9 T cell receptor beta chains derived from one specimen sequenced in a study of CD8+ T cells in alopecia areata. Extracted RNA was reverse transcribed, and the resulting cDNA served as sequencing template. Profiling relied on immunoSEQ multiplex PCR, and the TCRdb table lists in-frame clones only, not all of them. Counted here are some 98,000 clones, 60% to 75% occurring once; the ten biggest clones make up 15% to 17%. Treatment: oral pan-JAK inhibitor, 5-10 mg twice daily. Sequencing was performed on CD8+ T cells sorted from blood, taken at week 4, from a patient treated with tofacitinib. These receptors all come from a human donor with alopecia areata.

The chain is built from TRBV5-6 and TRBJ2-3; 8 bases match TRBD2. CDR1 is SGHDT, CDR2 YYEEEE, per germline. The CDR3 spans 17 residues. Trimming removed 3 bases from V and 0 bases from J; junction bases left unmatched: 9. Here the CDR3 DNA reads TGTGCCAGCAGCTCCGGGGCGGGGGGCCTCAGCACAGATACGCAGTATTTT. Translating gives CASSSGAGGLSTDTQYF.

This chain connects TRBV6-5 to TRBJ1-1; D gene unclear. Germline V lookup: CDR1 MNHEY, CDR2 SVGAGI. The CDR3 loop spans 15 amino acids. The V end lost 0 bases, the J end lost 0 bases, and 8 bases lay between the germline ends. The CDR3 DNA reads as TGTGCCAGCAGTTACTCGACGCAGCTGAACACTGAAGCTTTCTTT. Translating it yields CASSYSTQLNTEAFF.

The CDR3 sequence: CSVEGQRLPYGYTF. CDR3 DNA sequence: TGCAGCGTTGAAGGGCAGAGACTACCCTATGGCTACACCTTC. The chain is built from TRBV29-1 and TRBJ1-2; D unclear. Germline loops: CDR1 SQVTM, CDR2 ANQGSEA. The CDR3 consists of 14 residues. V was shortened by 1 base and J by 4 bases, with 13 bases between the two germline ends.

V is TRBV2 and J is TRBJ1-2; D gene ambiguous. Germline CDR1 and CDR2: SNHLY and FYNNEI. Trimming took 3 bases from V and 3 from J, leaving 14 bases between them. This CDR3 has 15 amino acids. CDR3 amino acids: CASSDEVLYDYGYTF. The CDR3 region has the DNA TGTGCCAGCAGTGATGAGGTATTATATGACTATGGCTACACCTTC.

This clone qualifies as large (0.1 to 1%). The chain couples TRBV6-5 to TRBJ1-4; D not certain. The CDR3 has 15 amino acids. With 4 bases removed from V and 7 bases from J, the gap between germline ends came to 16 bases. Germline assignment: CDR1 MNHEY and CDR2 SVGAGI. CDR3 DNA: TGTGCCAGCAGTTTATCAGCAGCCCTGGGTGAAAAACTGTTTTTT. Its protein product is CASSLSAALGEKLFF.

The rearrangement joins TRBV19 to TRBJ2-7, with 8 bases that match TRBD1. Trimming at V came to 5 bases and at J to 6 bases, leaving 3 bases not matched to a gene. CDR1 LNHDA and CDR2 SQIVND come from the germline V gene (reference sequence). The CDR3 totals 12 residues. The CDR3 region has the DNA TGTGCCAGTAGTTCGACAGGGGCCGAGCAGTACTTC. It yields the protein CASSSTGAEQYF. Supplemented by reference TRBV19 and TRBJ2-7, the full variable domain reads DGGITQSPKYLFRKEGQNVTLSCEQNLNHDAMYWYRQDPGQGLRLIYYSQIVNDFQKGDIAEGYSVSREKKESFPLTVTSAQKNPTAFYLCASSSTGAEQYFGPGTRLTVT.

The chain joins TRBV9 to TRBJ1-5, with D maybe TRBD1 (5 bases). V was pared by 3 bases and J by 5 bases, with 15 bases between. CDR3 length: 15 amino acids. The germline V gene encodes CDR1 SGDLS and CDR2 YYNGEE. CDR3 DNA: TGTGCCAGCAGCGAGACGGGGCGCGAGGATCAGCCCCAGCATTTT. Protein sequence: CASSETGREDQPQHF. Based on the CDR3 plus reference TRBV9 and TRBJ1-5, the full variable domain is DSGVTQTPKHLITATGQRVTLRCSPRSGDLSVYWYQQSLDQGLQFLIQYYNGEERAKGNILERFSAQQFPDLHSELNLSSLELGDSALYFCASSETGREDQPQHFGDGTRLSIL.

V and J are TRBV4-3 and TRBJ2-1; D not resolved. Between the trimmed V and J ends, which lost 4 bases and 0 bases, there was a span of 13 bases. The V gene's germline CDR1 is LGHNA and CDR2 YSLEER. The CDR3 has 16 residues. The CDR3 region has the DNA TGCGCCAGCAGCCCCGGCCGACGGAGCTCCTACAATGAGCAGTTCTTC. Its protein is CASSPGRRSSYNEQFF.

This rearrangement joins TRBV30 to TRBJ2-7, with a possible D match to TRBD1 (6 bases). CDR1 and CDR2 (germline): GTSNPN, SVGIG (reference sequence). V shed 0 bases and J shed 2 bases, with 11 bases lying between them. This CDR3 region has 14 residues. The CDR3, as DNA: TGTGCCTGGAGTGTACCTTACAGGGCCTACGAGCAGTACTTC. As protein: CAWSVPYRAYEQYF.